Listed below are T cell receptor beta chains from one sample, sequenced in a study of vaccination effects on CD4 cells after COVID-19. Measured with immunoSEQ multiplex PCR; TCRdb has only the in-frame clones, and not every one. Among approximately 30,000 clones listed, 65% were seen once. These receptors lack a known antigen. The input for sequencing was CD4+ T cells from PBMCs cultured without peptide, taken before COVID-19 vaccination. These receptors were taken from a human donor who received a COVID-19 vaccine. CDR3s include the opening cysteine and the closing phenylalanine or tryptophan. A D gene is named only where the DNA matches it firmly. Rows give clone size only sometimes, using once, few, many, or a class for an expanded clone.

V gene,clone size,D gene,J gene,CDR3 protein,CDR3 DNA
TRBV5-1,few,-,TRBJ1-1,CASSLVGRLNTEAFF,TGCGCCAGCAGCTTGGTCGGCAGACTGAACACTGAAGCTTTCTTT
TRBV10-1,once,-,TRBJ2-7,CASSEDWGPRSYEQYF,TGCGCCAGCAGTGAGGATTGGGGACCGCGGTCCTACGAGCAGTACTTC
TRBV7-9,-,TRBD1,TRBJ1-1,CASSLWAGGDRGGAFF,TGTGCCAGCAGCTTATGGGCAGGGGGCGATCGCGGCGGAGCTTTCTTT
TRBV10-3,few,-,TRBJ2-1,CAISESEATQFF,TGTGCCATCAGTGAGTCGGAAGCGACTCAGTTCTTC
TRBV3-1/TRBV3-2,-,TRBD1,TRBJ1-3,CASSLRTGRGNTIYF,TGTGCCAGCAGCCTCAGGACAGGTAGAGGAAACACCATATATTTT
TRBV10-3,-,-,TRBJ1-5,CASSGEPSNQPQHF,TGTGCCAGCAGTGGGGAACCGAGCAATCAGCCCCAGCATTTT
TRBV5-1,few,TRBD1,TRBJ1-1,CASTTGMNTEAFF,TGCGCCAGCACGACAGGGATGAACACTGAAGCTTTCTTT
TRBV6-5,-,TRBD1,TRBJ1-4,CASRPGTGYEKLFF,TGTGCCAGCAGGCCCGGGACAGGCTATGAAAAACTGTTTTTT
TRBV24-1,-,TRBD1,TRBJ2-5,CATSEPGQGWDQETQYF,TGTGCCACCAGTGAGCCCGGACAGGGGTGGGACCAAGAGACCCAGTACTTC
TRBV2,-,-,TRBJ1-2,CASTGTFGYTF,TGTGCCAGCACCGGGACTTTTGGCTACACCTTC
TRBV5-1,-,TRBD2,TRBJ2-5,CASSPRLAGGKETQYF,TGCGCCAGCAGCCCTCGGCTAGCGGGAGGGAAGGAGACCCAGTACTTC
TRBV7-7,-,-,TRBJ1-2,CVIRRGFRGYTF,TGTGTTATACGGCGGGGCTTTCGTGGCTACACCTTC
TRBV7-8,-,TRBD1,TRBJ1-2,CASSVTGGNNYGYTF,TGTGCCAGCAGCGTCACAGGGGGGAACAACTATGGCTACACCTTC
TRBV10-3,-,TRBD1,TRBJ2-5,CATNRGTEETQYF,TGTGCCACAAACAGGGGGACGGAGGAGACCCAGTACTTC
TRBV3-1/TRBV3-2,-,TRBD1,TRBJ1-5,CASSPTGQSNQPQHF,TGTGCCAGCAGTCCGACAGGGCAGAGCAATCAGCCCCAGCATTTT
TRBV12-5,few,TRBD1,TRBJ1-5,CASGRQGPNSNQPQHF,TGTGCTAGTGGTCGACAGGGACCTAATAGCAATCAGCCCCAGCATTTT
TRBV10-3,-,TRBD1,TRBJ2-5,CAISGTAYQETQYF,TGTGCCATCAGCGGGACAGCGTACCAAGAGACCCAGTACTTC
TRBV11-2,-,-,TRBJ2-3,CASSSWPSESTDTQYF,TGTGCCAGCAGCTCGTGGCCTAGCGAGAGCACAGATACGCAGTATTTT
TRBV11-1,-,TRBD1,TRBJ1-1,CASSNRGYRAGEAFF,TGTGCCAGCAGCAACAGGGGGTACAGGGCCGGTGAAGCTTTCTTT
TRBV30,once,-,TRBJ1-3,CAWGPLGASGNTIYF,TGTGCCTGGGGACCCCTCGGGGCGTCTGGAAACACCATATATTTT
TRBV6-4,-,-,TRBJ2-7,CASSEPGLASYEQYF,TGTGCCAGCAGTGAACCGGGACTGGCTTCCTACGAGCAGTACTTC
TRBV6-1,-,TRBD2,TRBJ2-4,CASSEAPEGAGRQYF,TGTGCCAGCAGTGAAGCGCCGGAGGGAGCGGGACGACAGTACTTC
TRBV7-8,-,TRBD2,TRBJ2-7,CASSLVSLAAYYEQYF,TGTGCCAGCAGCTTAGTTTCTCTAGCGGCCTACTACGAGCAGTACTTC
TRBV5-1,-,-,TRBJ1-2,CASSPPDGVLGDGYTF,TGCGCCAGCAGCCCCCCGGATGGGGTATTGGGAGATGGCTACACCTTC
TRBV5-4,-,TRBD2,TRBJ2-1,CASSPGLAGVSEQFF,TGTGCCAGCAGCCCCGGACTAGCGGGAGTGAGTGAGCAGTTCTTC
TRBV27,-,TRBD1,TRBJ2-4,CASRQIGQGNIQYF,TGTGCCAGCAGACAAATCGGACAGGGTAACATTCAGTACTTC
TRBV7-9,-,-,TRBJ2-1,CASSRGAGTPTNEQFF,TGTGCCAGCAGCCGGGGGGCCGGGACACCTACGAATGAGCAGTTCTTC
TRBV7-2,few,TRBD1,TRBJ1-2,CASSSSIDRADGYTF,TGTGCCAGCAGCTCCTCTATAGACAGGGCTGATGGCTACACCTTC